This entry features one T cell receptor (beta chain) sequence. Its antigen is undetermined. The CDR3 loop spans 16 amino acids. Germline loops: CDR1 SGHDT, CDR2 YYEEEE. V was pared by 4 bases and J by 6 bases, with 16 bases of the junction left unmatched. This specimen comes from a study of cytomegalovirus exposure and HLA in healthy donors. Study results and limitations: Within an earlier analysis, most TCR beta V segments proved productive either about 90% or about 30% of the time.

It was with 60 Vbeta and 13 Jbeta primers that the PCR ran. Per the authors' pipeline: There were around 80 million unique TCR beta chains by a later count, and 10 million to 12 million of them were shared. The protocol was immunoSEQ multiplex PCR, while the TCRdb copy is restricted to in-frame clones and leaves out a portion. D and trimming were read from the DNA, whereas the V and J calls and clone size are those reported in that table. The repertoire includes 150,000 to 200,000 clones, around four fifths of them detected once, and roughly 13% sits in the top ten. The sequence came from a woman between 45 and 60 years old in good health and CMV-seropositive. The chain joins TRBV5-6 to TRBJ2-7, with 7 bases identical to TRBD1. The specimen sequenced was PBMCs. The CDR3: CASSRTDRAGWVEQYF. The CDR3, as DNA: TGTGCCAGCAGCCGTACTGACAGGGCTGGATGGGTCGAGCAGTACTTC.